This T cell receptor (beta chain) is drawn from a study of OX40 agonist ivuxolimab in advanced cancers. In the study overall: Participants averaged approximately 61 years of age (range about 23 to 79) and were around 85% male.

With respect to this clone: Its antigen remains unidentified.

Study-level results: Determination of antigen specificity was not performed for the expanded peripheral T cells.

The data were produced by immunoSEQ multiplex PCR, yet TCRdb's version contains in-frame clones alone and is incomplete. The sample lists more than 65,000 clones; about 79% were seen once. V lost 5 bases and J lost 2, with 12 bases in between. CDR1 is ENHRY and CDR2 is SYGVKD in the germline V gene. The CDR3 runs 14 residues. The receptor's source is an adult with an advanced solid tumor such as melanoma, head and neck, liver or kidney cancer. The specimen comprised CD4+ or CD8+ T cells sorted from blood, sampled in a trial of the OX40 agonist ivuxolimab. The V call is TRBV10-3, the J call TRBJ1-2; the D gene is possibly TRBD1 (6 bases). CDR3 sequence (DNA): TGTGCCATCAGTTATGGACAGCTAAACTATGGCTACACCTTC. This gives the protein CAISYGQLNYGYTF.